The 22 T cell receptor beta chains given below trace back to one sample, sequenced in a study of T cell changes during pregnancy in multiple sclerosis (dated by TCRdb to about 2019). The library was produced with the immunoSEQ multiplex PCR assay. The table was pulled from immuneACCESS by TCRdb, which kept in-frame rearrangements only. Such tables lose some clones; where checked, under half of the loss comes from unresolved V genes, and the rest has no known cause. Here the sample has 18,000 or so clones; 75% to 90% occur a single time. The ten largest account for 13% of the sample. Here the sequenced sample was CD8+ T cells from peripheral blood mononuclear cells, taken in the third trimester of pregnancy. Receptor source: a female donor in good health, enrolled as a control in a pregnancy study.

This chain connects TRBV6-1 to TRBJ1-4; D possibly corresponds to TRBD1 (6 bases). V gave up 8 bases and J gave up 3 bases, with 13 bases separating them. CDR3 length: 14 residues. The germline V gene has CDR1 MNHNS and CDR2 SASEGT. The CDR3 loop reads CASGVDRSNEKLFF. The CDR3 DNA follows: TGTGCCAGCGGGGTGGACAGATCTAATGAAAAACTGTTTTTT.

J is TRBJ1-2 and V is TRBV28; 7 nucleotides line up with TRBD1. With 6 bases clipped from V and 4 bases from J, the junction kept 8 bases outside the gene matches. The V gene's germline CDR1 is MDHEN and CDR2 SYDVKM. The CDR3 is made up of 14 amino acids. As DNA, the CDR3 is TGTGCCAGCAGGACCCGGGACAGAGTCTATGGCTACACCTTC. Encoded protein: CASRTRDRVYGYTF.

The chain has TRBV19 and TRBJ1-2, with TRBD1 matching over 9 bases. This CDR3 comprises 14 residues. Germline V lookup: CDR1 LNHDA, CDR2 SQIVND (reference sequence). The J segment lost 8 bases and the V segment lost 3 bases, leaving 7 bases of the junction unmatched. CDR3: CASSMATGGYGYTF. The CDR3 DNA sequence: TGTGCCAGTAGTATGGCTACAGGGGGCTACGGCTACACCTTC. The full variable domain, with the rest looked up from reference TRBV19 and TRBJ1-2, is DGGITQSPKYLFRKEGQNVTLSCEQNLNHDAMYWYRQDPGQGLRLIYYSQIVNDFQKGDIAEGYSVSREKKESFPLTVTSAQKNPTAFYLCASSMATGGYGYTFGSGTRLTVV.

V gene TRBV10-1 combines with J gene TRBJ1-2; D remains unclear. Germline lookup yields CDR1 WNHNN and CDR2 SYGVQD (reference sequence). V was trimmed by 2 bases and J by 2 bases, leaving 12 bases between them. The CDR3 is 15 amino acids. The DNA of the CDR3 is TGCGCCAGCAGTGAGACCCCATCGGGGAACTATGGCTACACCTTC. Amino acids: CASSETPSGNYGYTF.

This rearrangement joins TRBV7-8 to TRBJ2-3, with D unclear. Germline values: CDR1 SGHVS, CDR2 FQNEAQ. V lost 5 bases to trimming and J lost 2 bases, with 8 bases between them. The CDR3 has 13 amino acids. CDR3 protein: CASSPLVTDTQYF. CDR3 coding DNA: TGTGCCAGCAGCCCCTTAGTCACAGATACGCAGTATTTT.

CDR3 protein: CASSVAFPGPRTSPAYNEQFF. The CDR3 DNA reads TGTGCCAGCAGCGTAGCTTTCCCAGGCCCTCGGACTAGCCCTGCCTACAATGAGCAGTTCTTC. The chain employs TRBV9 and TRBJ2-1; TRBD2 agrees at 8 bases. This CDR3 has 21 amino acids. J lost 2 bases, V lost 0 bases, and 19 bases had no gene match. CDR1 and CDR2 (germline): SGDLS, YYNGEE.

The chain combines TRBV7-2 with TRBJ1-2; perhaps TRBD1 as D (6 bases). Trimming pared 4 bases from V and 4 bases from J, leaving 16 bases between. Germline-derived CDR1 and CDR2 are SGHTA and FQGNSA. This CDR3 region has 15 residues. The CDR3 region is CASSSPRLGGYGYTF. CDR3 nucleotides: TGTGCCAGCAGCTCGCCCCGCCTAGGGGGCTATGGCTACACCTTC.

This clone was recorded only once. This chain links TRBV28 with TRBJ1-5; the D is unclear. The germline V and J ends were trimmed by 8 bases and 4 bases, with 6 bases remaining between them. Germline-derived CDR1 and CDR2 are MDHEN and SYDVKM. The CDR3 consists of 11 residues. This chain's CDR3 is CASGLNQPQHF. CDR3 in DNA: TGTGCCAGCGGGCTTAATCAGCCCCAGCATTTT.

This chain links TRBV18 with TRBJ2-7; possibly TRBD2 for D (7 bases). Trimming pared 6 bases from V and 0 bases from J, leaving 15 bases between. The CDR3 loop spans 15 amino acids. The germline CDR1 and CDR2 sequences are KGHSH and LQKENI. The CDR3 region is CASSRGAPSSYEQYF. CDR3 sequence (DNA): TGTGCCAGCTCCCGGGGGGCCCCTAGCTCCTACGAGCAGTACTTC.

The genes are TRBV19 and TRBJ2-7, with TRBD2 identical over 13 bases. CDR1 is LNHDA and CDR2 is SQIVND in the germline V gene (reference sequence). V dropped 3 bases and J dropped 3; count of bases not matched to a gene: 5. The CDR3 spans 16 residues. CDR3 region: CASSMEGLAGFYEQYF. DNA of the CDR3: TGTGCCAGTAGTATGGAGGGACTAGCGGGGTTCTACGAGCAGTACTTC. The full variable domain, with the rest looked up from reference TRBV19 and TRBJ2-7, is DGGITQSPKYLFRKEGQNVTLSCEQNLNHDAMYWYRQDPGQGLRLIYYSQIVNDFQKGDIAEGYSVSREKKESFPLTVTSAQKNPTAFYLCASSMEGLAGFYEQYFGPGTRLTVT.

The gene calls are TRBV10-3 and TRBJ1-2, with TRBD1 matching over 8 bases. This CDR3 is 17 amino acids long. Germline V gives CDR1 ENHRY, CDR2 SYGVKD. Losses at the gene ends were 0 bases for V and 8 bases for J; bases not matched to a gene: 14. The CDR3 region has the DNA TGTGCCATCAGTGAGTCACCAAAGGAGACAGGGGCCCTGGGCTACACCTTC. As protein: CAISESPKETGALGYTF.

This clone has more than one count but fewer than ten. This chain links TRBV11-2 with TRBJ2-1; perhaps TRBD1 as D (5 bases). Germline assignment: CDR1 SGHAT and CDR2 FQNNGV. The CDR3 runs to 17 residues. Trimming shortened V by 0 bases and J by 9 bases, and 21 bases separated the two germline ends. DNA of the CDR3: TGTGCCAGCAGCTTAGATAAGGGATCAGGGCTTAGAGGTGAGCAGTTCTTC. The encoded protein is CASSLDKGSGLRGEQFF.

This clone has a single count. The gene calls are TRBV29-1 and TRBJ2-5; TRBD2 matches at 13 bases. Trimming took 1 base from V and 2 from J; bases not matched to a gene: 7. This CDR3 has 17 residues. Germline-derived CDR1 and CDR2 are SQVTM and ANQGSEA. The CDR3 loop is CSVEGVWGLAGQETQYF. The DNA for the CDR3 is TGCAGCGTTGAAGGCGTCTGGGGACTAGCGGGACAAGAGACCCAGTACTTC. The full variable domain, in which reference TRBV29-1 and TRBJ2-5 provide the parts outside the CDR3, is SAVISQKPSRDICQRGTSLTIQCQVDSQVTMMFWYRQQPGQSLTLIATANQGSEATYESGFVIDKFPISRPNLTFSTLTVSNMSPEDSSIYLCSVEGVWGLAGQETQYFGPGTRLLVL.

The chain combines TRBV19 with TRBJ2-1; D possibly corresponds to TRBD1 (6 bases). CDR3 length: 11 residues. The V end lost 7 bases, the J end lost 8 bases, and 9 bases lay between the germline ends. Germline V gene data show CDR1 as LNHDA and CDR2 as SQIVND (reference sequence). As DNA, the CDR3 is TGTGCCAGTACTGAGGGGGATGAGCAGTTCTTC. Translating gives CASTEGDEQFF. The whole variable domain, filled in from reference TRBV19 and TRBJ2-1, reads DGGITQSPKYLFRKEGQNVTLSCEQNLNHDAMYWYRQDPGQGLRLIYYSQIVNDFQKGDIAEGYSVSREKKESFPLTVTSAQKNPTAFYLCASTEGDEQFFGPGTRLTVL.

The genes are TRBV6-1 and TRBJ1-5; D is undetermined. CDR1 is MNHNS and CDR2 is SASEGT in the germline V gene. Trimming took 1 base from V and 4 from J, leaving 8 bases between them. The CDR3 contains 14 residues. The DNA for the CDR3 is TGTGCCAGCAGTGAAGGATTTGAGAATCAGCCCCAGCATTTT. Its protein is CASSEGFENQPQHF.

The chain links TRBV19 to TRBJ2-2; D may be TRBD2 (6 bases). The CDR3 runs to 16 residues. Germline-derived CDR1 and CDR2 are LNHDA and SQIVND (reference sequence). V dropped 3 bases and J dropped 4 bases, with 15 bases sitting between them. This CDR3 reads CASSIMGGLLTGELFF. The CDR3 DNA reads TGTGCCAGTAGTATTATGGGGGGACTCCTCACCGGGGAGCTGTTTTTT.

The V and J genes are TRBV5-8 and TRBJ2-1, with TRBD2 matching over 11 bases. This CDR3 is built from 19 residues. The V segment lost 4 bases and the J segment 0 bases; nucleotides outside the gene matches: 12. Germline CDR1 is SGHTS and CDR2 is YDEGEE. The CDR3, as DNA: TGTGCCAGCAGCCCTAAGCCGGGACTAGCGGTGAGCTCCTACAATGAGCAGTTCTTC. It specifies CASSPKPGLAVSSYNEQFF.

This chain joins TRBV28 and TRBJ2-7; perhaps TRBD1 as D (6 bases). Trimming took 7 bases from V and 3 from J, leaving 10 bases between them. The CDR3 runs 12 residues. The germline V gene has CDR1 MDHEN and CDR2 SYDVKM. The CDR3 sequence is CASNTQGYEQYF. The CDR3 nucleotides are TGTGCCAGCAACACACAGGGCTACGAGCAGTACTTC.

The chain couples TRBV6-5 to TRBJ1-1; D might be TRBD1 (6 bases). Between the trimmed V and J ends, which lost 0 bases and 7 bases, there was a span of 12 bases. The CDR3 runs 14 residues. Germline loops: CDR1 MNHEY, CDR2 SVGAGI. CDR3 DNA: TGTGCCAGCAGTTACTCCGGGGAGACAGGTGAAGCTTTCTTT. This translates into CASSYSGETGEAFF.

The CDR3 spells CASSVEQGSGNTIYF. The CDR3, as DNA: TGTGCCAGCAGCGTGGAACAGGGATCTGGAAACACCATATATTTT. V is TRBV6-1 and J is TRBJ1-3; a weak D match, TRBD1 (6 bases). Trimming stripped 6 bases from V and 1 base from J, with 13 bases between. Per germline, CDR1 MNHNS and CDR2 SASEGT. The CDR3 contains 15 residues.

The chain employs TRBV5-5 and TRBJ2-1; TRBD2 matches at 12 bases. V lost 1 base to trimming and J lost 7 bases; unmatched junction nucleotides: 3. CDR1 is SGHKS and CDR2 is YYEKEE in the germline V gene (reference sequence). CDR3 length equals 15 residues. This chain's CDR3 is CASSLLTSGSNEQFF. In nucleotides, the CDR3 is TGTGCCAGCAGCTTGTTGACTAGCGGGAGTAATGAGCAGTTCTTC. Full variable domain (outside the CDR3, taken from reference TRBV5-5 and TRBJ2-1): DAGVTQSPTHLIKTRGQQVTLRCSPISGHKSVSWYQQVLGQGPQFIFQYYEKEERGRGNFPDRFSARQFPNYSSELNVNALLLGDSALYLCASSLLTSGSNEQFFGPGTRLTVL.

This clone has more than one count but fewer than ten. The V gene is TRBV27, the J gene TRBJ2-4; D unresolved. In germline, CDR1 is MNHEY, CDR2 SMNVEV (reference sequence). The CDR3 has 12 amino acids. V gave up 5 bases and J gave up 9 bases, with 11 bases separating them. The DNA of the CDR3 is TGTGCCAGCAGTCCTTCAATCGGCATTCAGTACTTC. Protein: CASSPSIGIQYF.